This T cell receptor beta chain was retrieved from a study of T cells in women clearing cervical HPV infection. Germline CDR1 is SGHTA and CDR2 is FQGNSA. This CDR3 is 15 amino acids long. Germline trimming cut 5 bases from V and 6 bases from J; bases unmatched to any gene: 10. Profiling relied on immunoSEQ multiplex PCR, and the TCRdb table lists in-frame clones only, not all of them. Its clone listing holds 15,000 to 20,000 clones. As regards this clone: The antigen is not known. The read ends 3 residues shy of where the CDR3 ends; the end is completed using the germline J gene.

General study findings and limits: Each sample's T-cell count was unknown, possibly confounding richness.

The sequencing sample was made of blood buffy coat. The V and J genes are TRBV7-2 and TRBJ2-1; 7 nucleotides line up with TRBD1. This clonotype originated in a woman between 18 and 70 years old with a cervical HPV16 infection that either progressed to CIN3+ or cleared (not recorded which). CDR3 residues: CASSTKRGGRNEQFF. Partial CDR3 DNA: TGTGCCAGCAGCACCAAGCGAGGGGGCCGCAATGAG.